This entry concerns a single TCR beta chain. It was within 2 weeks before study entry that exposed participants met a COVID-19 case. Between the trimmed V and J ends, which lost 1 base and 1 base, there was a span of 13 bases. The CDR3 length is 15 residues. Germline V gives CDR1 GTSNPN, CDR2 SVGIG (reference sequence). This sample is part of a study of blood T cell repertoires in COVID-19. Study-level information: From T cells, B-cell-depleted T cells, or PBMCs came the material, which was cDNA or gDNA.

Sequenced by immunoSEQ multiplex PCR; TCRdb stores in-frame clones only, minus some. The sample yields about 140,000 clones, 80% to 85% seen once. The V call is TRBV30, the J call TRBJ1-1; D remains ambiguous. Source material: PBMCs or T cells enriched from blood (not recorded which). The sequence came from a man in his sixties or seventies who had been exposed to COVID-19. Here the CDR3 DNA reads TGTGCCTGGAGTGGCCCTCAGGCAACGAACACTGAAGCTTTCTTT. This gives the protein CAWSGPQATNTEAFF.